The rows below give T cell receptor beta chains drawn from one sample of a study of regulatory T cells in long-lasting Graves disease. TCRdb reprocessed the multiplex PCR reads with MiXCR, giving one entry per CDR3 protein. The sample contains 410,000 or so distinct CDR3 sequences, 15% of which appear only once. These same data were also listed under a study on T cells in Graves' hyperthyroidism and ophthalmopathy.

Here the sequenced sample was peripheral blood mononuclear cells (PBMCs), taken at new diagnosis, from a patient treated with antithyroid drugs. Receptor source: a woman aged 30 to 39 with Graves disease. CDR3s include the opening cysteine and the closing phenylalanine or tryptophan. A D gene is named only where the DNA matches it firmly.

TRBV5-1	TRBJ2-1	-	CASSSSQFSGSYNEQFF
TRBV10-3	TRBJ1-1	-	CAISDTGIAEAFF
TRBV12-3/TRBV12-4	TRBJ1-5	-	CASSWGAPVNQPQHF
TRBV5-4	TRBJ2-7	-	CASSLITAGPYEQYF
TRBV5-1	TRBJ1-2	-	CASSRSGAGDGNTF
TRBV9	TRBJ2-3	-	CASSVERTDTQYF
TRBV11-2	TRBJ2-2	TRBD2	CASSSRSGSGGELFF
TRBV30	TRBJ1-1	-	CAWSGQTAFF
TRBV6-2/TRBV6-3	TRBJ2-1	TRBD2	CASRAPAGGRAWEQFF
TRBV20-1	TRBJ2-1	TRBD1	CSARDPDRGDYNEQFF